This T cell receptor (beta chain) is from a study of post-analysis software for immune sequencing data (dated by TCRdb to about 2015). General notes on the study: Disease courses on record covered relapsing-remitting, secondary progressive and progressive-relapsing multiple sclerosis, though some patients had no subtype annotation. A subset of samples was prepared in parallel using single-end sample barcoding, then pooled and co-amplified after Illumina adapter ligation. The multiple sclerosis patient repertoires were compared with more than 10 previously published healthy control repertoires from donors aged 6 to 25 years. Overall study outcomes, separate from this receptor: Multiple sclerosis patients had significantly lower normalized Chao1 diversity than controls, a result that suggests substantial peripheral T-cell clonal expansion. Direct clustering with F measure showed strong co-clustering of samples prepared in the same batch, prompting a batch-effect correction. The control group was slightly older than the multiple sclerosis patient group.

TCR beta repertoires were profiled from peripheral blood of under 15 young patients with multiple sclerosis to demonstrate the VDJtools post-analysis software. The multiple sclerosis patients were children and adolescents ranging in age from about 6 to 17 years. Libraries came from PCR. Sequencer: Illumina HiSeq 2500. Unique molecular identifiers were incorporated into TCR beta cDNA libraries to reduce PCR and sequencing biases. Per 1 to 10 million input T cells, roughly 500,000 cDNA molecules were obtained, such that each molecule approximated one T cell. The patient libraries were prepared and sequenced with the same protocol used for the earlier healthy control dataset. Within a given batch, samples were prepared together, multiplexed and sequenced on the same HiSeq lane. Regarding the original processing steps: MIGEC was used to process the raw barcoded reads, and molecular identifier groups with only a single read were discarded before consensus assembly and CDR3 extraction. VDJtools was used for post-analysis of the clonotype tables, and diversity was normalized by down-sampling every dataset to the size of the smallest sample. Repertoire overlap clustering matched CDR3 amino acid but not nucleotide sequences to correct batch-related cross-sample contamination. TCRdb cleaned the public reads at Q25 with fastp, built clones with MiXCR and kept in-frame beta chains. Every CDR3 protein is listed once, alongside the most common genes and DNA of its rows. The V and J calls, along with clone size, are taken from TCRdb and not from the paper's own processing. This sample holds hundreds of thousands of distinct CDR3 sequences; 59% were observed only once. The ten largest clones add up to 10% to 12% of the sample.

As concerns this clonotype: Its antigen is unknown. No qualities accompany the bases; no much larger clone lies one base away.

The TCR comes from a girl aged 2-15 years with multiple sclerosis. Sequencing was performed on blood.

The DNA is as follows: TGTGCCGGCCAGGGGGGCACTAATGAAAAACTGTTTTTT. This translates into CAGQGGTNEKLFF. This receptor chain uses TRBV2 and TRBJ1-4; 7 middle bases align to TRBD1. V loses 11 bases at its end and J loses 2 bases; junction bases beyond the gene matches: 5. Measured from the cysteine to the phenylalanine, the CDR3 is 13 residues long. The entry retains the CDR3 DNA only, 39 bases that are in frame from base 1. Looking up the germline V gene yields CDR1 SNHLY and CDR2 FYNNEI. Reference TRBV2 and TRBJ1-4 proteins supply the regions before and after the CDR3; the full variable domain is: EPEVTQTPSHQVTQMGQEVILRCVPISNHLYFYWYRQILGQKVEFLVSFYNNEISEKSEIFDDQFSVERPDGSNFTLKIRSTKLEDSAMYFCAGQGGTNEKLFFGSGTQLSVL.